These 2 T cell receptor beta chains were all obtained from the same sample, sequenced in a study of T cells after yellow fever vaccination (dated by TCRdb to about 2019). Preparation of the library involved 5' RACE. Sequencing was carried out with an Illumina HiSeq 2500. The public sequencing data were trimmed at Q25 with fastp and processed into clonotypes with MiXCR by TCRdb, which kept only in-frame beta chains. For every CDR3 protein sequence, its rows merge into one entry that carries the most common genes and DNA. Here the sample has roughly 250,000 distinct CDR3 sequences; 13% occur a single time. Of the sample, 0.4% to 0.55% is held by the ten largest clones. This specimen's treatment or condition label, interpreted: live attenuated yellow fever vaccine strain. Specimen: CD4+ T cells sorted from PBMCs, collected 45 days after the yellow fever booster vaccination. These receptors originate from a man between 25 and 39 years old who received the YFV17D yellow fever vaccine.

This clonotype was counted between two and nine times. The chain is built from TRBV5-1 and TRBJ2-6; 10 nucleotides agree with TRBD1. CDR1 SGHRS and CDR2 YFSETQ come from the germline V gene. With 4 bases clipped from V and 1 base from J, the junction kept 8 bases outside the gene matches. The CDR3 sequence is 18 residues long. As DNA, the CDR3 is TGCGCCAGCAGCCTCCCGGGACAGGGGACGTCTGGGGCCAACGTCCTGACTTTC. Translation gives CASSLPGQGTSGANVLTF. Complete variable domain (other parts from reference TRBV5-1 and TRBJ2-6): KAGVTQTPRYLIKTRGQQVTLSCSPISGHRSVSWYQQTPGQGLQFLFEYFSETQRNKGNFPGRFSGRQFSNSRSEMNVSTLELGDSALYLCASSLPGQGTSGANVLTFGAGSRLTVL.

V is TRBV6-1 and J is TRBJ2-5; a possible D gene is TRBD2 (5 bases). The CDR3 spans 15 residues. Per the germline V gene, CDR1 is MNHNS and CDR2 is SASEGT. V was trimmed by 5 bases and J by 5 bases, leaving 18 bases between them. The CDR3 nucleotides are TGTGCCAGCAGTCGCTCCGCCAGCGGCGGGGAGACCCAGTACTTC. Residues: CASSRSASGGETQYF.